The entry below gives a single T cell receptor beta chain sequence along with its context. Its antigen is not known. The sample is drawn from a study of CD8 T cells in ankylosing spondylitis. Study results and limitations: According to the report, clones linked to the disease were significantly enriched in matched synovial fluid samples taken from ankylosing spondylitis patients. Seemingly characteristic of ankylosing spondylitis blood was a TCR beta motif consisting of eight highly homologous variants. Relatively scarce in peripheral blood, disease-linked clones were CD8+. In the blood and synovial fluid of reactive arthritis, some motif variants had been previously reported.

Quantitative barcoded 5'-RACE was used to prepare TCR beta libraries. TCRdb fed the 5' RACE reads into MiXCR, producing one record per CDR3 protein. This table has approximately 400,000 distinct CDR3 sequences, 25% to 30% appearing once. The V gene end was trimmed by 2 bases and the J gene end by 6 bases; junction bases not matched to a gene: 9. This CDR3 has 15 residues. Germline V gives CDR1 DFQATT, CDR2 SNEGSKA (reference sequence). The TCR was taken from a male donor with ankylosing spondylitis. The specimen was blood, either unsorted or a sorted T cell fraction (not recorded which). The chain has TRBV20-1 and TRBJ2-3; 9 bases are a match to TRBD2. The DNA for the CDR3 is TGCAGTGCTAGACTTAGCGGGGGCGACCCCGATACGCAGTATTTT. Its translation: CSARLSGGDPDTQYF.